These 6 T cell receptor beta chains originate from one sample sequenced in a study of spatial heterogeneity in lung cancer. Using its own MiXCR run on the 5' RACE reads, TCRdb lists one record per CDR3 protein. Among some 120,000 distinct CDR3 sequences listed, more than 9% were seen once. This sample's time point: blood at routine non-recurrence follow-up after resection. Whole RNA from tumor, nontumor lung or frozen PBMC was sequenced unsorted. The sequencing here drew on PBMCs, taken at follow-up. All receptors come from a male donor with early-stage non-small cell lung cancer.

The chain couples TRBV5-1 to TRBJ1-1; 10 nucleotides match TRBD1. The CDR3 extends over 15 amino acids. Germline loops: CDR1 SGHRS, CDR2 YFSETQ. V shed 3 bases, J shed 1 base, and the junction held 3 bases outside the gene matches. The CDR3 here is CASSWDRGSNTEAFF. CDR3 sequence (DNA): TGCGCCAGCAGCTGGGACAGGGGCTCGAACACTGAAGCTTTCTTT.

The V gene is TRBV5-1, the J gene TRBJ1-2; D possibly corresponds to TRBD1 (6 bases). Looked up from germline, CDR1 is SGHRS and CDR2 is YFSETQ. The CDR3 runs 15 residues. The V end was cut by 0 bases, the J end by 4 bases, with 13 bases between. This CDR3 is CASSLGDNALYGYTF. The CDR3 DNA follows: TGCGCCAGCAGCTTGGGGGACAACGCCCTCTATGGCTACACCTTC.

The chain combines TRBV28 with TRBJ2-1; D may match TRBD1 or TRBD2 (5 bases each). V was shortened by 2 bases and J by 15 bases, with 23 bases between the two germline ends. Germline CDR1 and CDR2: MDHEN and SYDVKM. The CDR3 has 15 amino acids. This CDR3 is CASSLRGEETISSFF. CDR3 sequence (DNA): TGTGCCAGCAGTTTAAGAGGGGAAGAAACTATAAGCTCGTTCTTC.

Many counts were recorded for this clonotype. V usage is TRBV11-2 and J usage is TRBJ1-6; D gene uncertain. The germline gives CDR1 SGHAT, CDR2 FQNNGV. The CDR3 contains 12 residues. V dropped 2 bases and J dropped 10 bases, with 6 bases sitting between them. CDR3 nucleotides: TGTGCCAGCAGCTTATTCCGGTCACCCCTCCACTTT. It yields the protein CASSLFRSPLHF.

This chain uses TRBV4-1 with TRBJ1-5; tentative D call: TRBD1 (5 bases). Germline loops: CDR1 MGHRA, CDR2 YSYEKL. This CDR3 region has 14 residues. V lost 3 bases and J 8 bases, leaving 14 bases between the germline ends. CDR3: CASSQGRGDKPQHF. For the CDR3, the DNA is TGCGCCAGCAGCCAGGGGCGGGGGGATAAGCCCCAGCATTTT.

This clonotype came up a few times. The CDR3 DNA follows: TGTGCCAGCAGTGCACAGGGGCCATTAACCGGGGAGCTGTTTTTT. Its translation is CASSAQGPLTGELFF. This sequence joins TRBV2 and TRBJ2-2, with TRBD1 matching over 7 bases. Germline CDR1 is SNHLY and CDR2 is FYNNEI. Germline trimming cut 4 bases from V and 5 bases from J; bases unmatched to any gene: 7. This CDR3 spans 15 amino acids.